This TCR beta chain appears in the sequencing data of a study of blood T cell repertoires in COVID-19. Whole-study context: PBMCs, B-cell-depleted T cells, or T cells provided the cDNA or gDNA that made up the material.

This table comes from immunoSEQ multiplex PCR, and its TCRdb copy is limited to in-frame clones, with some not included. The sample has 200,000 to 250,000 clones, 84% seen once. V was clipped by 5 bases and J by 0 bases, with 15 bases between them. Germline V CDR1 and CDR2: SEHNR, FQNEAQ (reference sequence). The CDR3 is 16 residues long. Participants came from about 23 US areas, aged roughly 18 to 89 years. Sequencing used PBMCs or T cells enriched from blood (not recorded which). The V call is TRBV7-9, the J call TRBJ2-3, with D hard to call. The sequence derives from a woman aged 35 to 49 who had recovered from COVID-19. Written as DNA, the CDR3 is TGTGCCAGCAGCCCCTCTGCGGCGTCTAGCACAGATACGCAGTATTTT. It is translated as CASSPSAASSTDTQYF.